The text below deals with one T cell receptor beta chain. CDR3 length: 14 amino acids. The germline gives CDR1 SGHTA, CDR2 FQGNSA. V dropped 1 base and J dropped 8 bases, with 12 bases sitting between them. The data are from a study of CD8+ T cells in alopecia areata. RNA extraction was followed by reverse transcription into cDNA, which acted as the sequencing template. Using immunoSEQ multiplex PCR, the repertoire was profiled, and TCRdb retains in-frame clones only, with some absent. The sample lists approximately 150,000 clones; 50% to 65% were seen once. The V gene is TRBV7-2, the J gene TRBJ2-1; D gene ambiguous. The source of this sequence is a human donor in good health. Sequenced input: CD4+ T cells sorted from blood. DNA of the CDR3: TGTGCCAGCAGCTTAGAATCTAGTAGATATGAGCAGTTCTTC. Translating it yields CASSLESSRYEQFF.